This T cell receptor (beta chain) was sequenced for a study of shared clonotypes between healthy human individuals. Across the whole study: The donor group consisted of a couple of women and three men, aged 18 to 49. Study-wide results and limits: Clonotype sharing among donors likely depends on sequencing depth.

Sorted subsets were amplified in replicate PCRs using around 0.2 ug DNA, 30,000 to 35,000 T cell genomes. Repertoires were generated with immunoSEQ multiplex PCR, while TCRdb's copy carries only in-frame clones and drops some. The data hold around 2,000,000 clones, with roughly 95% observed a single time. With respect to this clone: No antigen is known for it.

Terminally differentiated effector memory CD45RA+ cells were left out of the naive CD8 fraction, which was CD45RO-negative and positively selected for CCR7. CDR1 and CDR2 (germline): SGDLS, YYNGEE. The CDR3 contains 15 residues. V was cut by 3 bases and J by 2 bases, with 11 bases left in between. The sequenced sample was naive CD8+ T cells sorted from blood. This TCR was recovered from a young man in good health. The rearrangement joins TRBV9 to TRBJ2-2; no clear D gene. CDR3 coding DNA: TGTGCCAGCAGCGCGGTTTGGGGTAACACCGGGGAGCTGTTTTTT. Its protein is CASSAVWGNTGELFF. The whole variable domain, remainder taken from reference TRBV9 and TRBJ2-2, is DSGVTQTPKHLITATGQRVTLRCSPRSGDLSVYWYQQSLDQGLQFLIQYYNGEERAKGNILERFSAQQFPDLHSELNLSSLELGDSALYFCASSAVWGNTGELFFGEGSRLTVL.